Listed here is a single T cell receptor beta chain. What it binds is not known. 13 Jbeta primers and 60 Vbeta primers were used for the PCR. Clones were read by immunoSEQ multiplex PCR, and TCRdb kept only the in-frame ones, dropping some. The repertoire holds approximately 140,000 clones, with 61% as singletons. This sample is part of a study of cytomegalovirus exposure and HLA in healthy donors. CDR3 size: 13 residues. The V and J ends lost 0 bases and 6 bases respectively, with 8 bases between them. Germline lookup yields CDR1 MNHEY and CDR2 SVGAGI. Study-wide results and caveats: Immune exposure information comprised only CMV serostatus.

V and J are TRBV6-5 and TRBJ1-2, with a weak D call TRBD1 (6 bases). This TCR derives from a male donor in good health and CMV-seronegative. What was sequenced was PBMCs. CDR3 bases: TGTGCCAGCAGTTACTCAGGGGGACATGGCTACACCTTC. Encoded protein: CASSYSGGHGYTF.